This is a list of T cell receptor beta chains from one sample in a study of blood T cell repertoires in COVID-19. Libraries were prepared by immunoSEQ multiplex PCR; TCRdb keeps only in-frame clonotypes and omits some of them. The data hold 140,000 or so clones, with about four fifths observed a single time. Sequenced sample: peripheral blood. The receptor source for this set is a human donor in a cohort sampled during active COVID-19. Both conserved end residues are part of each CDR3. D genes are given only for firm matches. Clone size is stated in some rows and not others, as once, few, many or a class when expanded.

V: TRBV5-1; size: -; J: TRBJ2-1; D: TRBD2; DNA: TGCGCCAGCAGCTTGGGGACTAGCGTTCTCCATGAGCAGTTCTTC; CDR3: CASSLGTSVLHEQFF
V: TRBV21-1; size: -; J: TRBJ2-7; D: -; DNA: TGTGCCAGCACTTACCCGGACATCTACGAGCAGTACTTC; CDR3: CASTYPDIYEQYF
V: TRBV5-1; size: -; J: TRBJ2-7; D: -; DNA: TGCGCCAGCAGCGGGGGGGCCAGCTCCTACGAGCAGTACTTC; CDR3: CASSGGASSYEQYF
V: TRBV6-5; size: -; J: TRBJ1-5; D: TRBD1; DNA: TGTGCCACCAGAACAGGGGACCCAGGTCAGCCCCAGCATTTT; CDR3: CATRTGDPGQPQHF
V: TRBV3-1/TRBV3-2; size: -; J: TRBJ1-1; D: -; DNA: TGTGCCAGCAGCCAAGCACAGCAGAACACTGAAGCTTTCTTT; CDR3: CASSQAQQNTEAFF
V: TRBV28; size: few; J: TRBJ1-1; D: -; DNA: TGTGCCAGCAGTTTATACGGGACAACTTCTGAAGCTTTCTTT; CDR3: CASSLYGTTSEAFF
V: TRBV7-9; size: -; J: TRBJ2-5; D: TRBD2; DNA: TGTGCCAGCAGCTCGGGACTAGCGGGGGCCTCGACCCAGTACTTC; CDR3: CASSSGLAGASTQYF
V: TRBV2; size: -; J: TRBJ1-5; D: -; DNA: TGTGCCAGCAGTGACTGGCGGAATAGCAATCAGCCCCAGCATTTT; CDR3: CASSDWRNSNQPQHF
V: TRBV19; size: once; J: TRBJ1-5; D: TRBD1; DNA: TGTGCCAGTACTGGACAGGGGAATCAGCCCCAGCATTTT; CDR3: CASTGQGNQPQHF
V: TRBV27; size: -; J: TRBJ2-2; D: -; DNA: TGTGCCAGCAGCCTTTCGGGAGCCTATCTTAACACCGGGGAGCTGTTTTTT; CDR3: CASSLSGAYLNTGELFF
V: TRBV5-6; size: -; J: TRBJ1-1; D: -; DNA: TGTGCCAGCAGCTTGATGGTGGCAGTTGAAAACACTGAAGCTTTCTTT; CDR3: CASSLMVAVENTEAFF
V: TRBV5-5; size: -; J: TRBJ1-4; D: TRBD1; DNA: TGTGCCAGCAGCTTGAATCCGGGGACAGGGAGTGAAAAACTGTTTTTT; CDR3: CASSLNPGTGSEKLFF
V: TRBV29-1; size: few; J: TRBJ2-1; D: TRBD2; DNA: TGCAGCGTTGACCCCGGGACTAGCGTATATCAGTTCTTC; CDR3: CSVDPGTSVYQFF
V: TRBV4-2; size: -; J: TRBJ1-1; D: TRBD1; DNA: TGTGCCAGCAGCCCGAAGCAGGGGGCACCGGACACTGAAGCTTTCTTT; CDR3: CASSPKQGAPDTEAFF
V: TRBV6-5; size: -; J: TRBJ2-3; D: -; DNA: TGTGCCAGCGGCCAGGGGCCAGATACGCAGTATTTT; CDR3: CASGQGPDTQYF
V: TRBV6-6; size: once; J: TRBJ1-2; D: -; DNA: TGTGCCAGCAGTTACAGGCCAGGGTCTTATGGCTACACCTTC; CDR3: CASSYRPGSYGYTF
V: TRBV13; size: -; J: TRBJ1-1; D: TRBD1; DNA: TGTGCCAGCAGCTTAAGGGGGCTTGAAGCTTTCTTT; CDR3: CASSLRGLEAFF
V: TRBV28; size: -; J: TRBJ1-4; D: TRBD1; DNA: TGTGCCAGCAGGGGACAGGGACGAGGTGAAAAACTGTTTTTT; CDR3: CASRGQGRGEKLFF
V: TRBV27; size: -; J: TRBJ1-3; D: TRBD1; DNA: TGTGCCAGCAGTTGGACAGGTGACTCTGGAAACACCATATATTTT; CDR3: CASSWTGDSGNTIYF
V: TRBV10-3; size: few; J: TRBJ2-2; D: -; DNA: TGTGCCACCAATACCGGGACACCCCCGGGAGAGCTGTTTTTT; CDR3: CATNTGTPPGELFF
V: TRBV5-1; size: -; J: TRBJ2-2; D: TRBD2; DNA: TGCGCCAGCAGACCAACTAGCGTAGACACCGGGGAGCTGTTTTTT; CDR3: CASRPTSVDTGELFF
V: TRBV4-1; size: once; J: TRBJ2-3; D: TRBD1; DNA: TGCGCCAGCAGCCCGGGACAGGGCACAGATACGCAGTATTTT; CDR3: CASSPGQGTDTQYF
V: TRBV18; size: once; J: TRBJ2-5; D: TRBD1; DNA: TGTGCCAGCCAGGGGGCAATCCAAGAGACCCAGTACTTC; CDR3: CASQGAIQETQYF
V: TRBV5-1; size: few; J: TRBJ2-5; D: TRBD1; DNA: TGCGCCAGCAGCCTACAGGGACAGGTGGGCTTTCAAGAGACCCAGTACTTC; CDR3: CASSLQGQVGFQETQYF
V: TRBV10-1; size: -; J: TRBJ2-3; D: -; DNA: TGCGCCAGCAGTCCCGGGACATTGATTGGCGATACGCAGTATTTT; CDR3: CASSPGTLIGDTQYF
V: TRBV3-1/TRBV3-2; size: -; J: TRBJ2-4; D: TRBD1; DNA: TGTGCCAGCAGCCCGTATCGGGGACAGGGAAAAAACATTCAGTACTTC; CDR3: CASSPYRGQGKNIQYF
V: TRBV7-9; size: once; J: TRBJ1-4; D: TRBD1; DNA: TGTGCCAGCAGCACCCGATTTACGACAGGGGCAAATGAAAAACTGTTTTTT; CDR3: CASSTRFTTGANEKLFF
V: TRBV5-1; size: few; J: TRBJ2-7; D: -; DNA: TGCGCCAGCAGCATGGACAGAACCTCCTACGAGCAGTACTTC; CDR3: CASSMDRTSYEQYF
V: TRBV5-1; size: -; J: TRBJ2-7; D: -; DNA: TGCGCCAGCAGCTTGGGAGGGAACTCCGGGGTTCGCGAGCAGTACTTC; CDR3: CASSLGGNSGVREQYF
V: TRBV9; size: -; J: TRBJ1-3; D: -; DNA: TGTGCCAGCAGCGTAGATGACTACTCTGGAAACACCATATATTTT; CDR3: CASSVDDYSGNTIYF
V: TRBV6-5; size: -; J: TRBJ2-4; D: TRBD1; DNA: TGTGCCAGCAGCTACAACAGGGGGCTAGCCAAAAACATTCAGTACTTC; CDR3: CASSYNRGLAKNIQYF
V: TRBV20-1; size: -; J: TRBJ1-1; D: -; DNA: TGCAGTGCTAGCCAGGGGAATGAAGCTTTCTTT; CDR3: CSASQGNEAFF